This record covers a single T cell receptor (beta chain). Since a much larger clone is just one base distant, this may be a read error. V gave up 5 bases and J gave up 1 base, with 12 bases separating them. The CDR3 length is 14 residues. Per the germline V gene, CDR1 is MNHNS and CDR2 is SASEGT. RNA transcripts provided the source from which TCR beta CDR3 regions were amplified. First-round RT-PCR of the TCR CDR3 relied on the HTBI primer set. Via MiXCR, TCRdb re-called the multiplex PCR reads, giving one row per CDR3 protein. Among fewer than 350,000 distinct CDR3 sequences listed, over 15% were seen once. Hyperthyroidism, newly diagnosed and lasting under 2 months, affected patients aged 18 to 65. This entry comes from a study of T cells in Graves' hyperthyroidism and ophthalmopathy.

The sequence came from a woman in her fifties or sixties with Graves' hyperthyroidism. The chain combines TRBV6-1 with TRBJ2-7, with D perhaps TRBD2 (6 bases). Sample: blood. The DNA for the CDR3 is TGTGCCAGCAGTCACGGGACTTCTTCCTACGAGCAGTACTTC. As protein: CASSHGTSSYEQYF.